This TCR beta chain appears in the sequencing data of a study of T cells in Graves' hyperthyroidism and ophthalmopathy. Orbital computed tomography and thyroid ultrasound, together with serum TRAb and thyroxine and clinical symptoms, were used for diagnoses. Ahead of any ophthalmopathy symptoms, the blood sample was obtained at the first diagnosis of hyperthyroidism. Comments on this clonotype: What it binds is unknown.

Regions amplified from RNA transcripts were the TCR beta CDR3 regions. During a first-round RT-PCR of the TCR CDR3, the HTBI primer set was used. In TCRdb, the multiplex PCR reads were re-called with MiXCR into one record per CDR3 protein. The sample lists hundreds of thousands of distinct CDR3 sequences, roughly 13% occurring once. Study-wide points: Ophthalmopathy could be told apart from stable hyperthyroidism with a 13 V-J model. For ophthalmopathy, model prediction preceded onset by a median 6.5 months.

Germline V CDR1 and CDR2: GTSNPN, SVGIG (reference sequence). This CDR3 is built from 15 residues. V gave up 2 bases and J gave up 5 bases, with 18 bases separating them. The J gene is TRBJ2-5, the V gene TRBV30; tentatively, D is TRBD2 (6 bases). The TCR comes from a woman aged 25-40 years with Graves' hyperthyroidism that later progressed to Graves' ophthalmopathy. Sequences were obtained from blood. In DNA form, the CDR3 reads TGTGCCTGGAGTAATGGGGGGACTGGGGGGGAGACCCAGTACTTC. Residues: CAWSNGGTGGETQYF.